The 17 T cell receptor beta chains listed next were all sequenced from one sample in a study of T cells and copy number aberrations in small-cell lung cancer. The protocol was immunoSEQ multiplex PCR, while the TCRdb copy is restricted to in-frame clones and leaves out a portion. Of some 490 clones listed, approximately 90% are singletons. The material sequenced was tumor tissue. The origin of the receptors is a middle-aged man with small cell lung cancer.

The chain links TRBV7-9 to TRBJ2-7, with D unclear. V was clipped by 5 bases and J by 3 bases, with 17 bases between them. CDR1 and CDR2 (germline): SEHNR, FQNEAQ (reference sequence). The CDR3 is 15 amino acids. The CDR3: CASSTGAQNVYEQYF. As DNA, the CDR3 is TGTGCCAGCAGCACCGGTGCACAGAATGTCTACGAGCAGTACTTC. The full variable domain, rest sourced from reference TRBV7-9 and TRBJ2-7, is DTGVSQNPRHKITKRGQNVTFRCDPISEHNRLYWYRQTLGQGPEFLTYFQNEAQLEKSRLLSDRFSAERPKGSFSTLEIQRTEQGDSAMYLCASSTGAQNVYEQYFGPGTRLTVT.

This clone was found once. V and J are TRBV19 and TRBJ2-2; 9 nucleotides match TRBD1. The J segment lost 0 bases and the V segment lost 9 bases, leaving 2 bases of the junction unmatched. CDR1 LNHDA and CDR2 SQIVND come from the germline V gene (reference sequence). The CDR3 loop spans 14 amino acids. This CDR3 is CARGQGANTGELFF. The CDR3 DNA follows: TGTGCCAGGGGACAGGGAGCGAACACCGGGGAGCTGTTTTTT.

Here the CDR3 DNA reads TGTGCCAGCAGCCCGCGGGGGGGAGATACGCAGTATTTT. Its translation is CASSPRGGDTQYF. The chain employs TRBV11-3 and TRBJ2-3; 9 bases align to TRBD2. The CDR3 is made up of 13 amino acids. The V gene's germline CDR1 is SGHNT and CDR2 YENEEA. V lost 5 bases to trimming and J lost 5 bases; unmatched junction nucleotides: 2.

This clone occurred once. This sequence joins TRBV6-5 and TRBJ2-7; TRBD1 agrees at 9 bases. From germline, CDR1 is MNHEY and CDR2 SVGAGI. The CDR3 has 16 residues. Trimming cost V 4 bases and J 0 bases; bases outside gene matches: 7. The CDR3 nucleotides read TGTGCCAGCAGTTCATCGGCGGGACAGGGCTCCTACGAGCAGTACTTC. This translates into CASSSSAGQGSYEQYF.

The CDR3 nucleotides are TGCGCCAGCAGCGATCCGGGACTAGCGGGATCCGGGGAGCTGTTTTTT. Amino acid sequence: CASSDPGLAGSGELFF. The chain carries TRBV4-1 and TRBJ2-2; 13 bases are a match to TRBD2. Germline CDR1 reads MGHRA; CDR2 reads YSYEKL. This CDR3 spans 16 amino acids. V dropped 5 bases and J dropped 6; count of bases not matched to a gene: 6.

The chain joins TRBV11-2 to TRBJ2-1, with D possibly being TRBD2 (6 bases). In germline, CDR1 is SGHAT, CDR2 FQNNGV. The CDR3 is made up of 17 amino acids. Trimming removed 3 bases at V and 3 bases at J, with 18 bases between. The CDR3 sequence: CASSLGFGGGSYNEQFF. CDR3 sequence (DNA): TGTGCCAGCAGCTTGGGGTTTGGGGGAGGTAGCTACAATGAGCAGTTCTTC.

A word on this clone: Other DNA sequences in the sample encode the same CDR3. The CDR3 DNA reads TGCGCCAGCAGTGACAGGGGCTGGACTGAAGCTTTCTTT. It specifies CASSDRGWTEAFF. V usage is TRBV10-1 and J usage is TRBJ1-1, with D maybe TRBD1 (6 bases). This CDR3 has 13 residues. Trimming took off 3 bases at V and 5 bases at J, with 10 bases between the two ends. Germline CDR1 reads WNHNN; CDR2 reads SYGVQD (reference sequence).

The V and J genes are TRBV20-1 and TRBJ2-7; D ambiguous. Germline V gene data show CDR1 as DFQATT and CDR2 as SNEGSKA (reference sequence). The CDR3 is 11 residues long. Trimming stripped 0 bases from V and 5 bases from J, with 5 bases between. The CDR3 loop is CSARDNDEQYF. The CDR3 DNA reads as TGCAGTGCTAGAGATAACGACGAGCAGTACTTC.

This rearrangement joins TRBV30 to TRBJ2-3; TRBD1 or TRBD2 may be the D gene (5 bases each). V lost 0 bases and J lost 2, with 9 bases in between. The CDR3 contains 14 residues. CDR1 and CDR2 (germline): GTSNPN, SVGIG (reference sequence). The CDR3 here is CAWSVWGTTDTQYF. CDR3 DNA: TGTGCCTGGAGTGTCTGGGGGACCACAGATACGCAGTATTTT.

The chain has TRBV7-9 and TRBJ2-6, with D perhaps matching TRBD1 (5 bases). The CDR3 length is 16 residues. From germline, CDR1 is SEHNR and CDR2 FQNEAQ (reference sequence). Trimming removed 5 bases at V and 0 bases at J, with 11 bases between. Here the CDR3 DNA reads TGTGCCAGCAGCCAAGGAGACAGCTCTGGGGCCAACGTCCTGACTTTC. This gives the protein CASSQGDSSGANVLTF.

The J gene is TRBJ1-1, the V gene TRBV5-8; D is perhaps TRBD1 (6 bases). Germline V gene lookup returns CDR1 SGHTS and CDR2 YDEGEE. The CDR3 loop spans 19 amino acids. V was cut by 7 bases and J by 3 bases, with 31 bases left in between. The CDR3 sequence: CASLEVFQGRRGRDTEAFF. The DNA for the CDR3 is TGTGCCAGCCTTGAGGTCTTTCAGGGACGGAGGGGGAGGGACACTGAAGCTTTCTTT. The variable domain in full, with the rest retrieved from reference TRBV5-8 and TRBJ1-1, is EAGVTQSPTHLIKTRGQQATLRCSPISGHTSVYWYQQALGLGLQFLLWYDEGEERNRGNFPPRFSGRQFPNYSSELNVNALELEDSALYLCASLEVFQGRRGRDTEAFFGQGTRLTVV.

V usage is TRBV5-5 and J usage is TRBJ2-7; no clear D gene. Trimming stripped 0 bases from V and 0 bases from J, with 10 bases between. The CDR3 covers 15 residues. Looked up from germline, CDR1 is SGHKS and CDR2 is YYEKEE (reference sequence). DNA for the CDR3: TGTGCCAGCAGCTTGGAGTCAGGAAGCTCCTACGAGCAGTACTTC. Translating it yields CASSLESGSSYEQYF.

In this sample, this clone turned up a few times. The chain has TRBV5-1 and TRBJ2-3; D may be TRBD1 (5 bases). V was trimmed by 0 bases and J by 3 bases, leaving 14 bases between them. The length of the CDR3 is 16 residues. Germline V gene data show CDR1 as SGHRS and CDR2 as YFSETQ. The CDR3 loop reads CASSLEQASRTDTQYF. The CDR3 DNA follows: TGCGCCAGCAGCTTGGAACAGGCCTCTCGGACAGATACGCAGTATTTT.

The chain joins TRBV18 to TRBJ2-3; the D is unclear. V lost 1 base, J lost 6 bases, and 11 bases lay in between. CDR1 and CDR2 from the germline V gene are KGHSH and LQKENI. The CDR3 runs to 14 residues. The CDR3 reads CASSPRVRVDTQYF. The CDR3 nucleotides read TGTGCCAGCTCACCACGGGTACGGGTCGATACGCAGTATTTT. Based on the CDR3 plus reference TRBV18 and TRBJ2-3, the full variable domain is NAGVMQNPRHLVRRRGQEARLRCSPMKGHSHVYWYRQLPEEGLKFMVYLQKENIIDESGMPKERFSAEFPKEGPSILRIQQVVRGDSAAYFCASSPRVRVDTQYFGPGTRLTVL.

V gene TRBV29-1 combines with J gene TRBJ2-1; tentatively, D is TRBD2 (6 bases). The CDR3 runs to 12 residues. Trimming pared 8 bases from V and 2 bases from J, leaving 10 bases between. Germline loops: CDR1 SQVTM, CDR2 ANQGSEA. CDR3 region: CSLASAYNEQFF. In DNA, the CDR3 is TGCAGCTTAGCTAGCGCCTACAATGAGCAGTTCTTC.

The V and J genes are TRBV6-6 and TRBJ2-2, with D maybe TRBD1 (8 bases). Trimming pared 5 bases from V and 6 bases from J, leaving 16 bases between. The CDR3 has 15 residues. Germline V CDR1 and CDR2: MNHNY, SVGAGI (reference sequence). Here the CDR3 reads CASSNNRGGAGELFF. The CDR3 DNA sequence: TGTGCCAGCAGTAATAACAGGGGGGGGGCCGGGGAGCTGTTTTTT.

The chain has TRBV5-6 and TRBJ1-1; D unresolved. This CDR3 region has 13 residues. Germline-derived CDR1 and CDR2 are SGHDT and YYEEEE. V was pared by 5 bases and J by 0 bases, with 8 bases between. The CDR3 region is CASSALMNTEAFF. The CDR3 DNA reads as TGTGCCAGCAGTGCACTAATGAACACTGAAGCTTTCTTT.